One sample yielded the 24 T cell receptor beta chains listed below, sequenced in a study of metastatic and nonmetastatic thyroid tumors. There were no patients who had received any treatment before thyroid surgery. TCRdb used MiXCR to call clones anew from the PCR reads. The sample gives roughly 63,000 clones, around 15% of which show up once; just under 9.5% is in the top ten. Input material: blood. The receptors come from a male donor with papillary thyroid cancer or a benign thyroid nodule (not recorded which). Some clones in this sample may be carry-over from other donors' samples.

This clone showed up many times. In nucleotides, the CDR3 is TGTGCCAGCAGTGTTCGAGGGGTAGGGCGTACAATTTATGGCTACACCTTC. The encoded protein is CASSVRGVGRTIYGYTF. The chain is built from TRBV4-2 and TRBJ1-2; D possibly corresponds to TRBD1 (5 bases). This CDR3 spans 17 amino acids. V was shortened by 6 bases and J by 5 bases, with 25 bases between the two germline ends. Germline loops: CDR1 LGHNA, CDR2 YNFKEQ.

A word on this clone: The conserved closing phenylalanine or tryptophan is absent in this CDR3, likely reflecting a read error. It is unclear where the CDR3 begins or ends on the DNA, so no DNA is shown, and the CDR3 is as TCRdb lists it. The chain employs TRBV7-3 and TRBJ2-4; TRBD2 was called by the table and not checked on the DNA. The length of the CDR3 is 8 amino acids, counting both ends. In germline, CDR1 is SGHTA, CDR2 FQGTGA. CDR3 loop: CASSTGLA.

This clone appeared many times. The chain recombines TRBV6-5 with TRBJ2-6, with 11 bases identical to TRBD2. The CDR3 runs 19 residues. Looked up from germline, CDR1 is MNHEY and CDR2 is SVGAGI. The J segment lost 0 bases and the V segment lost 6 bases, leaving 10 bases of the junction unmatched. CDR3 DNA: TGTGCCAGCAGAAAAGATAATAGCGGGGGGGCCTCTGGGGCCAACGTCCTGACTTTC. Its translation: CASRKDNSGGASGANVLTF.

As to this clone: Given a much more abundant clone one base away, this may be a read error. The rearrangement links TRBV5-3 to TRBJ2-7; the match to TRBD1 covers 8 bases. TRBV5-3 is sorted into the ORF group, with uncertain function. With 0 bases clipped from V and 6 bases from J, the junction kept 5 bases outside the gene matches. The CDR3 runs 14 residues. The CDR3 DNA reads TGTGCCAGAAGCTTGGCAGGGGGCGCGGCCGAGCAGTACGTC. Translated, it gives CARSLAGGAAEQYV.

This clone has a handful of counts. Other DNA sequences within the sample encode an identical CDR3. The V gene is TRBV5-6, the J gene TRBJ1-4; 9 positions match TRBD1. V lost 4 bases and J lost 6; bases outside the gene matches: 4. The CDR3 spans 14 residues. Germline loops: CDR1 SGHDT, CDR2 YYEEEE. DNA for the CDR3: TGTGCCAGCAGCCGGGGACAGGGCCATGAAAAACTGTTTTTT. Its translation is CASSRGQGHEKLFF.

This clone has a count of ten or more. V and J are TRBV20-1 and TRBJ1-6, with 7 bases that match TRBD1. The J segment lost 7 bases and the V segment lost 6 bases, leaving 6 bases of the junction unmatched. Germline-derived CDR1 and CDR2 are DFQATT and SNEGSKA (reference sequence). The CDR3 is 13 residues long. CDR3 sequence reads: CSATETGNSPLHF. The CDR3 DNA follows: TGCAGTGCCACGGAGACAGGGAATTCACCCCTCCACTTT.

This clone has ten or more counts. The V gene is TRBV6-2 or TRBV6-3, the J gene TRBJ2-1, with D perhaps matching TRBD1 or TRBD2 (5 bases each). V was clipped by 7 bases and J by 6 bases, with 16 bases between them. The CDR3 totals 14 residues. Looked up from germline, CDR1 is MNHEY and CDR2 is SVGEGT. CDR3 DNA sequence: TGTGCCAGCATGGTCGCTTTCGGGGCCAATGAGCAGTTCTTC. It is translated as CASMVAFGANEQFF.

This clone was observed many times. The chain couples TRBV12-3 or TRBV12-4 to TRBJ1-3; tentative D call: TRBD1 (5 bases). This CDR3 spans 16 amino acids. Trimming stripped 2 bases from V and 3 bases from J, with 14 bases between. The CDR3 DNA reads TGTGCCAGCAGTTTATACGGGGCCGGGGGTGGAAACACCATATATTTT. It translates to CASSLYGAGGGNTIYF.

This clone occurred many times. This chain connects TRBV30 to TRBJ1-1; 10 nucleotides align to TRBD1. Germline V lookup: CDR1 GTSNPN, CDR2 SVGIG (reference sequence). The junction had 0 bases not matched to a gene; V was cut back by 8 bases and J by 3 bases. The length of the CDR3 is 11 residues. The CDR3 bases are TGTGCCGGGACAGGGGACACTGAAGCTTTCTTT. Amino acids: CAGTGDTEAFF. The whole variable domain, filled in from reference TRBV30 and TRBJ1-1, reads SQTIHQWPATLVQPVGSPLSLECTVEGTSNPNLYWYRQAAGRGLQLLFYSVGIGQISSEVPQNLSASRPQDRQFILSSKKLLLSDSGFYLCAGTGDTEAFFGQGTRLTVV.

A remark on this clone: A single base separates this from a much larger clone, so it may be a read error. The identical CDR3 is also encoded by other nucleotide sequences in the sample. V is TRBV6-5 and J is TRBJ1-4; no clear D gene. The CDR3 consists of 13 residues. Germline V gene lookup returns CDR1 MNHEY and CDR2 SVGAGI. V lost 2 bases and J lost 11, with 12 bases in between. Here the CDR3 DNA reads TGTGCCAGCAGTTACCAGTTAAGTGAGAAACTGTTTTTT. As protein: CASSYQLSEKLFF.

This clone was recorded a few times. A much larger clone differs from this one at a single base, so this may be a read error. This sample includes further DNA sequences coding for the same CDR3. The rearrangement uses TRBV30 and TRBJ2-2; no firm D call. V gave up 2 bases and J gave up 2 bases, with 12 bases separating them. The germline V gene encodes CDR1 GTSNPN and CDR2 SVGIG (reference sequence). There are 15 residues in the CDR3. CDR3 sequence: CAWSFGRSNTGELFF. CDR3 nucleotide sequence: TGTGCCTGGAGTTTTGGCAGATCTAACACCGGGGAGCTGTTTTTT.

The sample holds many counts of this clone. The chain has TRBV20-1 and TRBJ2-5; 8 bases map to TRBD2. The V gene's germline CDR1 is DFQATT and CDR2 SNEGSKA (reference sequence). V shed 0 bases and J 6 bases; nucleotides not matched to a gene: 6. The CDR3 extends over 14 amino acids. For the CDR3, the DNA is TGCAGTGCTAGAGATGGACTAGCCCGTCAGACCCAGTACTTC. This gives the protein CSARDGLARQTQYF.

Concerning this clone: Being one base from a much bigger clone, this may be a read error. Within the sample, other DNA sequences also encode this same CDR3. This rearrangement joins TRBV7-6 to TRBJ1-2; 8 nucleotides line up with TRBD1. Germline V CDR1 and CDR2: SGHVS, FNYEAQ. The CDR3 extends over 9 amino acids. CDR3 sequence: CASSPGTGW. CDR3 coding DNA: TGTGCCAGCAGCCCCGGGACAGGTTGG.

This clone has a count of ten or more. The CDR3 DNA reads TGTGCCAGCAGCGTAGGCGATGGGGGAGAAACCCTCCACTTT. Residues: CASSVGDGGETLHF. The chain joins TRBV9 to TRBJ1-6; perhaps TRBD1 as D (5 bases). Trimming cost V 0 bases and J 14 bases, with 15 bases left between them. The CDR3 consists of 14 residues. The germline gives CDR1 SGDLS, CDR2 YYNGEE.

V and J are TRBV6-1 and TRBJ1-5, with 7 bases aligning to TRBD1. The ends lost 6 bases at V and 8 bases at J; junction bases unmatched: 13. From germline, CDR1 is MNHNS and CDR2 SASEGT. The CDR3 has 15 residues. The CDR3 DNA sequence: TGTGCCAGCAGATCTTTACAGGGGATTAAAGAGCCCCAGCATTTT. Translated, it gives CASRSLQGIKEPQHF.

This clone was found a few times. The chain carries TRBV6-5 and TRBJ2-7; 7 nucleotides agree with TRBD1. The CDR3 totals 14 residues. V was pared by 4 bases and J by 4 bases, with 7 bases of the junction left unmatched. Germline CDR1 reads MNHEY; CDR2 reads SVGAGI. The CDR3 DNA sequence: TGTGCCAGCAGTTCACGGGACAGCGTGTACGAGCAGTACTTC. Amino acid sequence: CASSSRDSVYEQYF.

This clone was recorded at least ten times. The genes are TRBV24-1 and TRBJ1-1, with D uncertain. Germline CDR1 reads KGHDR; CDR2 reads SFDVKD. The V end lost 5 bases, the J end lost 10 bases, and 19 bases lay between the germline ends. The CDR3 spans 14 residues. The DNA of the CDR3 is TGTGCCACCAGTGGACTTGACCGACCATCGGGAGCTTTCTTT. It codes for CATSGLDRPSGAFF.

This clone was detected only a few times. A read error may account for a junction end that differs from germline. The V call is TRBV6-2 or TRBV6-3, the J call TRBJ2-1; unclear D gene. CDR3 length: 17 residues. The V gene's germline CDR1 is MNHEY and CDR2 SVGEGT. CDR3 nucleotide sequence: TGTGCCAGCAGTTACTGTGGTACTAAAGTCTCCTCCAATGAGCAGTTCTTC. This translates into CASSYCGTKVSSNEQFF.

This clone was observed a handful of times. Being one base from a much bigger clone, this may be a read error. Other DNA sequences in the sample encode the same CDR3. The V gene is TRBV5-1, the J gene TRBJ2-3; D call uncertain. CDR1 and CDR2 (germline): SGHRS, YFSETQ. The CDR3 spans 15 residues. The ends were cut back, 5 bases at V and 1 base at J, with 14 bases in the middle. CDR3 DNA: TGCGCCAGCAGACTGGGTATCTCTGGCACAGATACGCAGTATTTT. This codes for CASRLGISGTDTQYF.

This clone was observed at least ten times. V usage is TRBV25-1 and J usage is TRBJ2-5; TRBD2 matches at 9 bases. Germline V gene data show CDR1 as MGHDK and CDR2 as SYGVNS. This CDR3 region has 14 residues. The trim removed 2 bases at V and 5 bases at J, leaving 3 bases unmatched. CDR3 in DNA: TGTGCCAGCAGTGAAGCGGGGGGGCGGGAGACCCAGTACTTC. It is translated as CASSEAGGRETQYF.

This clone was detected many times. The chain employs TRBV7-3 and TRBJ2-6; D is possibly TRBD2 (6 bases). CDR3 size: 16 residues. The germline V gene encodes CDR1 SGHTA and CDR2 FQGTGA. The V end lost 5 bases, the J end lost 0 bases, and 11 bases lay between the germline ends. CDR3 DNA: TGTGCCAGCAGCCAGGGAGGACGCTCTGGGGCCAACGTCCTGACTTTC. Its protein product is CASSQGGRSGANVLTF.

The CDR3 coding sequence is TGTGCCAGCAGCGTAGTCGCAGGGGAAAATGGCTACACCTTC. Amino acids: CASSVVAGENGYTF. J is TRBJ1-2 and V is TRBV9; D is perhaps TRBD1 (6 bases). The CDR3 length is 14 residues. Trimming removed 0 bases at V and 6 bases at J, with 12 bases between. Germline CDR1 reads SGDLS; CDR2 reads YYNGEE. Complete variable domain (other parts from reference TRBV9 and TRBJ1-2): DSGVTQTPKHLITATGQRVTLRCSPRSGDLSVYWYQQSLDQGLQFLIQYYNGEERAKGNILERFSAQQFPDLHSELNLSSLELGDSALYFCASSVVAGENGYTFGSGTRLTVV.

At least ten counts were recorded for this clone. V usage is TRBV12-3 or TRBV12-4 and J usage is TRBJ2-2; 9 nucleotides line up with TRBD2. The CDR3 has 16 amino acids. After removal of 3 bases from V and 6 bases from J, the junction contained 8 bases not matched to a gene. The CDR3 region is CASSLTGTSFPGELFF. DNA of the CDR3: TGTGCCAGCAGTTTGACCGGGACTAGCTTCCCCGGGGAGCTGTTTTTT.

Relative to its sample, this clone is medium-sized. This chain connects TRBV6-1 to TRBJ2-7; 7 bases map to TRBD1. V gave up 6 bases and J gave up 1 base; unmatched junction bases: 3. In germline, CDR1 is MNHNS, CDR2 SASEGT. CDR3 length: 13 amino acids. CDR3 sequence reads: CASRDRESYEQYF. The CDR3 nucleotides are TGTGCCAGCAGAGACAGGGAGTCCTACGAGCAGTACTTC.